These 8 T cell receptor beta chains share one sample of origin, sequenced in a study of T cell responses to AZD1222 COVID-19 vaccine. Some clones are missing from TCRdb's copy, which holds only in-frame ones; the method was immunoSEQ multiplex PCR. The sample lists roughly 87,000 clones, roughly 90% occurring once. This sample comprised peripheral blood, obtained 28 days after the second AZD1222 dose. Receptors were obtained from an adult who received the AZD1222 COVID-19 vaccine.

The rearrangement links TRBV3-1 (or the pseudogene TRBV3-2) to TRBJ1-2; 8 bases are shared with TRBD1. The CDR3 is made up of 15 amino acids. The V and J ends lost 1 base and 8 bases, in that order; junction bases with no gene match: 9. Germline-derived CDR1 and CDR2 are LGHDT and YNNKEL (reference sequence). CDR3 in DNA: TGTGCCAGCAGCCAAGTGGGCAGGGGGCTAGAGGGCTACACCTTC. Its protein is CASSQVGRGLEGYTF.

This clone was seen only once. At one end the junction does not follow the germline gene, possibly because of a read error. CDR3 DNA: TGTGCCAGCAGCTTACACCCTAGGGTATTACATTTT. It specifies CASSLHPRVLHF. V and J are TRBV13 and TRBJ1-3; the D is unclear. The CDR3 loop spans 12 amino acids. Per the germline V gene, CDR1 is PRHDT and CDR2 is FYEKMQ (reference sequence).

The CDR3 sequence: CASSPRLAGSYNEQFF. The CDR3 nucleotides read TGTGCCAGCAGCCCAAGACTAGCGGGGTCCTACAATGAGCAGTTCTTC. This sequence joins TRBV5-4 and TRBJ2-1; the match to TRBD2 covers 11 bases. The V segment lost 4 bases and the J segment 1 base; nucleotides outside the gene matches: 4. Germline assignment: CDR1 SGHNT and CDR2 YYREEE (reference sequence). This CDR3 contains 16 residues.

As DNA, the CDR3 is TGTGCCAGCAGCTCCAGGGGGCTTACAGATACGCAGTATTTT. Amino acids: CASSSRGLTDTQYF. This rearrangement joins TRBV11-3 to TRBJ2-3, with TRBD1 matching over 8 bases. The CDR3 sequence is 14 residues long. Germline V lookup: CDR1 SGHNT, CDR2 YENEEA. Trimming took 4 bases from V and 3 from J; bases not matched to a gene: 3.

V and J are TRBV12-3 or TRBV12-4 and TRBJ1-5; D unclear. Between the trimmed V and J ends, which lost 1 base and 5 bases, there was a span of 3 bases. The CDR3 length is 12 residues. The CDR3 sequence: CASSLVDQPQHF. CDR3 coding DNA: TGTGCCAGCAGTTTAGTCGATCAGCCCCAGCATTTT.

The chain recombines TRBV30 with TRBJ2-2; 8 nucleotides match TRBD1. The V segment lost 1 base and the J segment 1 base; nucleotides outside the gene matches: 14. The germline V gene has CDR1 GTSNPN and CDR2 SVGIG (reference sequence). This CDR3 comprises 19 residues. CDR3 in amino acids: CAWSAPSDRGRRNTGELFF. CDR3 in DNA: TGTGCCTGGAGTGCCCCCTCCGACAGGGGCCGAAGGAACACCGGGGAGCTGTTTTTT.

V is TRBV18 and J is TRBJ1-1; D is undetermined. V was shortened by 6 bases and J by 2 bases, with 13 bases between the two germline ends. CDR3 length: 14 amino acids. The germline V gene encodes CDR1 KGHSH and CDR2 LQKENI. The CDR3 DNA sequence: TGTGCCAGCTCCTATGGCGGAGTCAACACTGAAGCTTTCTTT. Its protein product is CASSYGGVNTEAFF.

The V and J genes are TRBV4-2 and TRBJ1-1, with 7 bases aligning to TRBD1. The CDR3 consists of 15 residues. J was trimmed by 0 bases and V by 3 bases; bases with no gene match: 4. Germline lookup yields CDR1 LGHNA and CDR2 YNFKEQ. The CDR3: CASSQRTGVNTEAFF. In DNA form, the CDR3 reads TGTGCCAGCAGCCAGAGGACAGGTGTGAACACTGAAGCTTTCTTT.